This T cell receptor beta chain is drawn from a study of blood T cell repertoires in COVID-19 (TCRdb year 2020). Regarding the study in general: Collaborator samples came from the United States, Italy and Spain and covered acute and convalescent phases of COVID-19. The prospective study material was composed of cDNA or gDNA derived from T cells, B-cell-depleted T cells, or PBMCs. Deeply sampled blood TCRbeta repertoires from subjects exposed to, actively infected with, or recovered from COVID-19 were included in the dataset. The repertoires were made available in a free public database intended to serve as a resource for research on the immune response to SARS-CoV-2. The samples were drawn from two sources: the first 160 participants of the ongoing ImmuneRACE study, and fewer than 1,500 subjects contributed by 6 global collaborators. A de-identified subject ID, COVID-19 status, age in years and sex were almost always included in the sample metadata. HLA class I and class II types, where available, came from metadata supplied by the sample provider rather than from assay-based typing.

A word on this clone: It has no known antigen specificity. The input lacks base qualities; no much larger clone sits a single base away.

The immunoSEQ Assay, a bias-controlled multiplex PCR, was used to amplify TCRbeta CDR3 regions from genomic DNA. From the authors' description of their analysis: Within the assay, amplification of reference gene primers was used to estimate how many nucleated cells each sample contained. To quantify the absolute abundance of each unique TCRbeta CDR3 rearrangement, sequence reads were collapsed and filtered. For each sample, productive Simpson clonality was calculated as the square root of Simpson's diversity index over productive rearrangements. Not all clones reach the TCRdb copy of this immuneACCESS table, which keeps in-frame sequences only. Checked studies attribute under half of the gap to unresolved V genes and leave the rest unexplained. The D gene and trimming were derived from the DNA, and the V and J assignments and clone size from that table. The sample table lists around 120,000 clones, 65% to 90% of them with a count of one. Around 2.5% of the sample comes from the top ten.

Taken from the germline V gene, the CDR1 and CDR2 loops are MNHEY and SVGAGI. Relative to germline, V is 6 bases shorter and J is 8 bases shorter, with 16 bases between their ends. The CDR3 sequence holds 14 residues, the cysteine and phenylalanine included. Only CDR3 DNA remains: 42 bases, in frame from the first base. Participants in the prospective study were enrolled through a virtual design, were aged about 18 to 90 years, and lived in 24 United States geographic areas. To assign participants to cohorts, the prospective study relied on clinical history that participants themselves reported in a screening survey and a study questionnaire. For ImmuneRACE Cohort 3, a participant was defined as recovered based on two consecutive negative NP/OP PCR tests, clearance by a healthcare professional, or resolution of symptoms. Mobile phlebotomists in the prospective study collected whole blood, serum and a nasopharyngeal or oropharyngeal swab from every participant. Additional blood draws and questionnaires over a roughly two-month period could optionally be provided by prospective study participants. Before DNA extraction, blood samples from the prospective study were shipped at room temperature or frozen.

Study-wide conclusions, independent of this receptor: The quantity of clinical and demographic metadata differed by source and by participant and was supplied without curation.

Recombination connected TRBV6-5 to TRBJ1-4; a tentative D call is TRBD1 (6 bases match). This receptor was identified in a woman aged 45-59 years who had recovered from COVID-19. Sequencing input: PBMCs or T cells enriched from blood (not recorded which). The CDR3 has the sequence CASRNHRVGEKLFF. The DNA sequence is TGTGCCAGCAGGAACCACAGGGTCGGCGAAAAACTGTTTTTT.